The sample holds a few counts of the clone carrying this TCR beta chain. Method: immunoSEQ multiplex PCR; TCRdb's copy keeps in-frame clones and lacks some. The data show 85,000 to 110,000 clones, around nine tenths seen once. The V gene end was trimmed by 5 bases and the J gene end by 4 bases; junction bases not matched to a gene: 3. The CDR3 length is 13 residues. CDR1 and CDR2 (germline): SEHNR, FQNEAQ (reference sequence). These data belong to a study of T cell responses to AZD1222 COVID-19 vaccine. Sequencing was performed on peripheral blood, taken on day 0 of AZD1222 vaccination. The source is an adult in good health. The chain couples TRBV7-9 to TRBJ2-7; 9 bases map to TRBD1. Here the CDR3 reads CASSHGQGYEQYF. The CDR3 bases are TGTGCCAGCAGCCACGGACAGGGGTACGAGCAGTACTTC.